Shown below are 10 T cell receptor beta chains from a single sample sequenced in a study of blood T cell repertoires in COVID-19. Profiled with immunoSEQ multiplex PCR; TCRdb holds only in-frame clones, not every one. This sample has tens of thousands of clones, with approximately 88% found just once. Sample: peripheral blood. These receptors originate from an elderly woman with acute or convalescent COVID-19.

This rearrangement joins TRBV7-9 to TRBJ2-3, with 8 bases fitting TRBD2. This CDR3 contains 16 residues. J gave up 1 base and V 2 bases, and 5 bases lay outside the gene matches. Germline V gene data show CDR1 as SEHNR and CDR2 as FQNEAQ (reference sequence). CDR3 DNA: TGTGCCAGCAGCTTAACTGCGGGGGGCGGCACAGATACGCAGTATTTT. It codes for CASSLTAGGGTDTQYF. Combining the CDR3 with reference TRBV7-9 and TRBJ2-3 gives the whole variable domain DTGVSQNPRHKITKRGQNVTFRCDPISEHNRLYWYRQTLGQGPEFLTYFQNEAQLEKSRLLSDRFSAERPKGSFSTLEIQRTEQGDSAMYLCASSLTAGGGTDTQYFGPGTRLTVL.

V is TRBV20-1 and J is TRBJ1-2; the match to TRBD1 covers 9 bases. V shed 3 bases and J 5 bases; nucleotides not matched to a gene: 1. This CDR3 contains 12 residues. In germline, CDR1 is DFQATT, CDR2 SNEGSKA (reference sequence). The CDR3 nucleotides are TGCAGTGCTAGTGGGACAGGGTATGGCTACACCTTC. Translation: CSASGTGYGYTF.

This chain joins TRBV30 and TRBJ1-5, with TRBD1 matching over 7 bases. Germline assignment: CDR1 GTSNPN and CDR2 SVGIG (reference sequence). The trim removed 0 bases at V and 0 bases at J, leaving 8 bases unmatched. The CDR3 extends over 17 amino acids. The CDR3 nucleotides are TGTGCCTGGAGTGTACACAGGACAGGCTATAGCAATCAGCCCCAGCATTTT. It specifies CAWSVHRTGYSNQPQHF.

The gene calls are TRBV4-2 and TRBJ2-1, with unresolved D. The CDR3 spans 12 residues. Germline V gene sequence: CDR1 LGHNA, CDR2 YNFKEQ. V lost 4 bases and J lost 9, with 10 bases in between. The CDR3 reads CASSPNLAEQFF. The CDR3 nucleotides read TGTGCCAGCAGCCCAAACCTGGCTGAGCAGTTCTTC.

The genes are TRBV19 and TRBJ1-5, with TRBD1 identical over 10 bases. The trim removed 5 bases at V and 0 bases at J, leaving 10 bases unmatched. This CDR3 has 18 amino acids. Germline V gene lookup returns CDR1 LNHDA and CDR2 SQIVND (reference sequence). The CDR3 nucleotides read TGTGCCAGTAGTGTCCGTGGGACAGGGGTTTATAGCAATCAGCCCCAGCATTTT. Translating gives CASSVRGTGVYSNQPQHF.

The rearrangement joins TRBV15 to TRBJ2-7, with D maybe TRBD1 (6 bases). Trimming pared 1 base from V and 1 base from J, leaving 14 bases between. The CDR3 has 16 amino acids. CDR1 is LNHNV, CDR2 YYDKDF, per germline (reference sequence). CDR3 amino acids: CATSRVLRGKSYEQYF. DNA of the CDR3: TGTGCCACCAGCAGAGTCCTCAGGGGAAAATCCTACGAGCAGTACTTC.

This sequence joins TRBV3-1 (or the pseudogene TRBV3-2) and TRBJ2-3; D not resolved. Looked up from germline, CDR1 is LGHDT and CDR2 is YNNKEL (reference sequence). V lost 0 bases to trimming and J lost 2 bases, with 6 bases between them. The CDR3 is made up of 14 amino acids. DNA for the CDR3: TGTGCCAGCAGCCAAGATTCTAACACAGATACGCAGTATTTT. This translates into CASSQDSNTDTQYF.

The sample holds a few counts of this clone. The genes are TRBV11-2 and TRBJ1-6, with D unclear. Trimming cost V 0 bases and J 10 bases, with 10 bases left between them. In germline, CDR1 is SGHAT, CDR2 FQNNGV. The CDR3 spans 14 residues. CDR3 residues: CASSLESAGSPLHF. The DNA for the CDR3 is TGTGCCAGCAGCTTAGAGTCCGCGGGCTCACCCCTCCACTTT.

J is TRBJ2-3 and V is TRBV6-2 or TRBV6-3; D ambiguous. CDR3 length: 13 residues. The V end lost 2 bases, the J end lost 0 bases, and 3 bases lay between the germline ends. The V gene's germline CDR1 is MNHEY and CDR2 SVGEGT. CDR3 nucleotide sequence: TGTGCCAGCAGTTACCAGAGCACAGATACGCAGTATTTT. Amino acid sequence: CASSYQSTDTQYF.

The chain couples TRBV3-1 (or the pseudogene TRBV3-2) to TRBJ2-3; 10 bases agree with TRBD2. The J segment lost 0 bases and the V segment lost 1 base, leaving 4 bases of the junction unmatched. From germline, CDR1 is LGHDT and CDR2 YNNKEL (reference sequence). There are 17 residues in the CDR3. The CDR3: CASSQGASGRSTDTQYF. CDR3 DNA sequence: TGTGCCAGCAGCCAAGGAGCTAGCGGGAGAAGCACAGATACGCAGTATTTT.